This entry lists 31 T cell receptor beta chains sequenced from one sample in a study of identical twins. Via MiXCR, TCRdb re-called the 5' RACE reads, giving one row per CDR3 protein. The sample has some 900,000 distinct CDR3 sequences, over 9% seen once; the top ten hold roughly 1.6%. The same specimen was also included in a second study, on yellow fever vaccine responses in identical twins.

The sample consisted of PBMCs. The receptors stem from a woman between 18 and 29 years old in good health.

The chain links TRBV4-2 to TRBJ1-2; D remains unclear. The germline V and J ends were trimmed by 0 bases and 5 bases, with 16 bases remaining between them. From germline, CDR1 is LGHNA and CDR2 YNFKEQ. This CDR3 region has 16 residues. The CDR3 protein is CASSQDQAGPRYGYTF. The CDR3 DNA reads TGTGCCAGCAGCCAAGATCAGGCCGGTCCCCGGTATGGCTACACCTTC.

This clonotype was recorded a few times. Relative to the germline gene, one junction end is altered; a read error may explain this. The chain links TRBV6-1 to TRBJ2-7; D is unclear. CDR1 MNHNS and CDR2 SASEGT come from the germline V gene. CDR3 length: 11 residues. The CDR3 here is CASSEGATEDF. In nucleotides, the CDR3 is TGTGCCAGCAGTGAAGGGGCTACAGAAGACTTC.

This clonotype was observed a handful of times. The V gene is TRBV21-1, the J gene TRBJ2-1; whether TRBD1, the table's D call, matches the DNA was not checked. TRBV21-1 is shown as a pseudogene. CDR3 length equals 20 residues. CDR3 loop: CASSKVRGERFGTGCGEQFF. The CDR3 region has the DNA TGTGCCAGCAGCAAAGTGAGAGGGGAGCGTTTCGGGACAGGGTGCGGTGAGCAGTTCTTC.

V is TRBV20-1 and J is TRBJ1-2; 7 bases match TRBD1. This CDR3 is built from 14 residues. V lost 6 bases and J lost 8; bases outside the gene matches: 15. Germline CDR1 DFQATT, CDR2 SNEGSKA (reference sequence). CDR3: CSAKTGSSPWGYTF. The DNA for the CDR3 is TGCAGTGCAAAGACAGGGAGCTCTCCCTGGGGCTACACCTTC.

This clonotype was seen more than once but under ten times. The rearrangement uses TRBV18 and TRBJ1-1, with D possibly TRBD1 on 6 matching bases. This CDR3 spans 16 amino acids. Germline V gene data show CDR1 as KGHSH and CDR2 as LQKENI. Trimming pared 3 bases from V and 0 bases from J, leaving 14 bases between. CDR3 in amino acids: CASSPSRDTLNTEAFF. DNA for the CDR3: TGTGCCAGCTCACCCTCCCGGGACACACTGAACACTGAAGCTTTCTTT.

This chain uses TRBV10-1 with TRBJ2-2; D unclear. The germline gives CDR1 WNHNN, CDR2 SYGVQD (reference sequence). The length of the CDR3 is 13 residues. Trimming cost V 2 bases and J 7 bases, with 8 bases left between them. CDR3 region: CASSERLFGELFF. The CDR3 DNA is TGCGCCAGCAGTGAGAGGCTATTCGGGGAGCTGTTTTTT.

This rearrangement joins TRBV7-2 to TRBJ2-7; 10 bases are a match to TRBD2. The CDR3 spans 14 residues. Germline V gene lookup returns CDR1 SGHTA and CDR2 FQGNSA. V lost 7 bases to trimming and J lost 4 bases; unmatched junction nucleotides: 7. In DNA form, the CDR3 reads TGTGCCAGCATGTGGACTAGCGGATTTTACGAGCAGTACTTC. This gives the protein CASMWTSGFYEQYF. Full variable domain (rest looked up from reference TRBV7-2 and TRBJ2-7): GAGVSQSPSNKVTEKGKDVELRCDPISGHTALYWYRQSLGQGLEFLIYFQGNSAPDKSGLPSDRFSAERTGGSVSTLTIQRTQQEDSAVYLCASMWTSGFYEQYFGPGTRLTVT.

This clonotype occurred a few times. The CDR3 protein is CASSLGVGPQIEKLFF. In DNA form, the CDR3 reads TGTGCCAGCAGCTTAGGTGTAGGTCCGCAAATTGAAAAACTGTTTTTT. This chain joins TRBV7-9 and TRBJ1-4; unclear D gene. Trimming removed 1 base at V and 7 bases at J, with 16 bases between. CDR1 and CDR2 (germline): SEHNR, FQNEAQ (reference sequence). CDR3 length: 16 residues.

This clonotype was seen just once. The chain joins TRBV15 to TRBJ2-3, with TRBD2 matching over 7 bases. From germline, CDR1 is LNHNV and CDR2 YYDKDF (reference sequence). There are 14 residues in the CDR3. J gave up 0 bases and V 8 bases, and 5 bases lay outside the gene matches. The CDR3, as DNA: TGTGCCACCGGGGGGGGACCTAGCACAGATACGCAGTATTTT. Protein: CATGGGPSTDTQYF.

CDR3 bases: TGTGCCAGCAGCTTGTTTAGAGGGATGGGCAATCAGCCCCAGCATTTT. As protein: CASSLFRGMGNQPQHF. The chain carries TRBV6-2 or TRBV6-3 and TRBJ1-5; D gene uncertain. Germline loops: CDR1 MNHEY, CDR2 SVGEGT. The germline V and J ends were trimmed by 6 bases and 2 bases, with 17 bases remaining between them. The CDR3 has 16 residues.

The table lists this clonotype with a few counts. Written as DNA, the CDR3 is TGCGCCAGCAGCCCCGACTGGCCCTTAGGCAATGAGCAGTTCTTC. This sequence encodes CASSPDWPLGNEQFF. The chain couples TRBV5-1 to TRBJ2-1; D call uncertain. CDR1 is SGHRS, CDR2 YFSETQ, per germline. CDR3 length equals 15 residues. Between the trimmed V and J ends, which lost 4 bases and 6 bases, there was a span of 17 bases.

A few counts support this clonotype. The chain has TRBV12-3 or TRBV12-4 and TRBJ2-5; D unresolved. The CDR3 consists of 14 residues. Trimming took 7 bases from V and 1 from J, leaving 13 bases between them. CDR3 loop: CASTPLGLQETQYF. CDR3 DNA sequence: TGTGCCAGCACCCCTCTTGGTCTCCAAGAGACCCAGTACTTC.

This chain links TRBV7-2 with TRBJ2-1; D is undetermined. The CDR3 is 15 residues long. Per germline, CDR1 SGHTA and CDR2 FQGNSA. The V gene lost 7 bases and the J gene lost 4 bases, with 17 bases spanning the gap. Here the CDR3 reads CASTPPGSIYNEQFF. The CDR3 DNA reads TGTGCCAGCACCCCACCCGGGTCCATTTACAATGAGCAGTTCTTC.

This clonotype was seen a few times. The chain recombines TRBV5-1 with TRBJ2-1; D is possibly TRBD2 (5 bases). The germline V gene has CDR1 SGHRS and CDR2 YFSETQ. The CDR3 extends over 14 amino acids. V lost 2 bases, J lost 8 bases, and 14 bases lay in between. CDR3 amino acids: CASSFYGVTDEQFF. For the CDR3, the DNA is TGCGCCAGCAGCTTCTACGGGGTTACGGATGAGCAGTTCTTC.

V gene TRBV9 combines with J gene TRBJ2-2, with 7 bases fitting TRBD2. V was pared by 3 bases and J by 5 bases, with 13 bases of the junction left unmatched. The V gene's germline CDR1 is SGDLS and CDR2 YYNGEE. The CDR3 covers 17 residues. CDR3 in amino acids: CASSALGAGVSTGELFF. The CDR3 region has the DNA TGTGCCAGCAGCGCCCTAGGGGCGGGAGTATCTACCGGGGAGCTGTTTTTT.

This clonotype was counted between two and nine times. The genes are TRBV5-5 and TRBJ2-5, with a possible D match to TRBD2 (5 bases). In germline, CDR1 is SGHKS, CDR2 YYEKEE (reference sequence). Trimming left V 2 bases short and J 4 bases short, with 9 bases between. CDR3 length: 13 residues. The DNA for the CDR3 is TGTGCCAGCAGCTTTACGGCGGGAGAGACCCAGTACTTC. Translation gives CASSFTAGETQYF.

This clonotype has more than one count but fewer than ten. This rearrangement joins TRBV7-8 to TRBJ2-7; D not certain. This CDR3 spans 13 amino acids. Looked up from germline, CDR1 is SGHVS and CDR2 is FQNEAQ. Trimming cost V 0 bases and J 6 bases, with 9 bases left between them. The CDR3 DNA is TGTGCCAGCAGCTTAGCAAGGGTCTCCGAGCAGTACGTC. This codes for CASSLARVSEQYV.

The J gene is TRBJ1-2, the V gene TRBV10-3, with D unresolved. The V and J ends lost 4 bases and 4 bases respectively, with 10 bases between them. The CDR3 has 13 residues. Germline CDR1 reads ENHRY; CDR2 reads SYGVKD. The CDR3 loop is CAISVEGSYGYTF. CDR3 DNA: TGTGCCATCAGTGTGGAGGGCTCCTATGGCTACACCTTC.

This clonotype was detected only a few times. The rearrangement joins TRBV5-1 to TRBJ2-7; 7 nucleotides line up with TRBD2. V shed 4 bases, J shed 2 bases, and the junction held 6 bases outside the gene matches. This CDR3 has 14 amino acids. Germline CDR1 is SGHRS and CDR2 is YFSETQ. CDR3 bases: TGCGCCAGCAGCGCCCGCGCGGGGGCCTACGAGCAGTACGTC. The encoded protein is CASSARAGAYEQYV.

The chain employs TRBV24-1 and TRBJ1-5; the D gene is possibly TRBD1 (5 bases). In germline, CDR1 is KGHDR, CDR2 SFDVKD. The ends were cut back, 4 bases at V and 0 bases at J, with 12 bases in the middle. The CDR3 has 16 amino acids. CDR3 coding DNA: TGTGCCACCAGTGACAGAGGACACCCTAGCAATCAGCCCCAGCATTTT. It codes for CATSDRGHPSNQPQHF.

This clonotype was counted ten times or more. The CDR3 DNA is TGTGCCAGCAGTGTCCGGGCCCCCGGGGTCTCCTACGAGCAGTACTTC. Its protein is CASSVRAPGVSYEQYF. The rearrangement joins TRBV25-1 to TRBJ2-7; perhaps TRBD2 as D (5 bases). V lost 4 bases and J lost 0, with 16 bases in between. This CDR3 region has 16 residues. The germline V gene has CDR1 MGHDK and CDR2 SYGVNS.

The chain uses TRBV7-2 and TRBJ2-1; D remains ambiguous. V was pared by 1 base and J by 8 bases, with 9 bases between. The CDR3 is 13 amino acids. Germline CDR1 SGHTA, CDR2 FQGNSA. The DNA of the CDR3 is TGTGCCAGCAGCTTAGGTCCCCTCTATGAGCAGTTCTTC. This sequence encodes CASSLGPLYEQFF.

This clonotype was picked up a small number of times. The chain couples TRBV5-1 to TRBJ2-1, with 8 bases matching TRBD1. The CDR3 sequence is 17 residues long. V lost 1 base, J lost 6 bases, and 12 bases stayed unmatched. Germline lookup yields CDR1 SGHRS and CDR2 YFSETQ. CDR3 region: CASSLFAMGQARNEQFF. In DNA form, the CDR3 reads TGCGCCAGCAGCTTGTTCGCGATGGGACAGGCACGCAATGAGCAGTTCTTC.

The genes are TRBV7-9 and TRBJ2-2; TRBD1 is a possible D gene (6 bases). Germline values: CDR1 SEHNR, CDR2 FQNEAQ (reference sequence). The CDR3 is 14 amino acids. V shed 4 bases and J shed 7 bases, with 13 bases lying between them. The CDR3 is CASSSPQGFGELFF. The CDR3 DNA is TGTGCCAGCAGCTCGCCCCAGGGGTTCGGGGAGCTGTTTTTT.

The V and J genes are TRBV10-3 and TRBJ1-5; a weak D match, TRBD1 (6 bases). The CDR3 extends over 16 amino acids. From germline, CDR1 is ENHRY and CDR2 SYGVKD. Trimming pared 8 bases from V and 5 bases from J, leaving 22 bases between. CDR3 protein: CAISGGSAGEDQPQHF. CDR3 sequence (DNA): TGTGCCATCTCCGGTGGGAGTGCAGGGGAGGATCAGCCCCAGCATTTT.

This clonotype was seen a few times. The chain employs TRBV6-2 or TRBV6-3 and TRBJ2-6; 12 bases align to TRBD2. Per the germline V gene, CDR1 is MNHEY and CDR2 is SVGEGT. The CDR3 sequence is 20 residues long. The ends lost 7 bases at V and 2 bases at J; junction bases unmatched: 15. The CDR3: CASTLGASGRAIPGANVLTF. CDR3 bases: TGTGCCAGCACCCTGGGGGCTAGCGGGAGGGCCATCCCTGGGGCCAACGTCCTGACTTTC.

The V call is TRBV6-1, the J call TRBJ2-3; D not resolved. The germline V and J ends were trimmed by 7 bases and 4 bases, with 21 bases remaining between them. The CDR3 covers 16 residues. The germline CDR1 and CDR2 sequences are MNHNS and SASEGT. CDR3 amino acids: CASIKPPGSWADTQYF. DNA of the CDR3: TGTGCCAGCATCAAACCTCCGGGTTCGTGGGCAGATACGCAGTATTTT.

This clonotype was detected only a few times. The V and J genes are TRBV2 and TRBJ2-1; 7 nucleotides align to TRBD1. The germline V gene has CDR1 SNHLY and CDR2 FYNNEI. The CDR3 has 13 residues. The V and J ends lost 7 bases and 3 bases, in that order; junction bases with no gene match: 3. In DNA, the CDR3 is TGTGCCAGCAAGGGACAGATCTACAATGAGCAGTTCTTC. Its protein is CASKGQIYNEQFF.

In its sample, this clonotype was seen a few times. This rearrangement joins TRBV7-9 to TRBJ2-7; maybe TRBD1 (8 bases). The CDR3 length is 14 residues. With 2 bases removed from V and 2 bases from J, the gap between germline ends came to 10 bases. Germline lookup yields CDR1 SEHNR and CDR2 FQNEAQ (reference sequence). The CDR3 DNA follows: TGTGCCAGCAGCTTAACAGGGGGGGCCTACGAGCAGTACTTC. Translation: CASSLTGGAYEQYF.

This sequence joins TRBV12-3 or TRBV12-4 and TRBJ2-2, with a tentative D call TRBD2 (5 bases). V gave up 3 bases and J gave up 4 bases, with 15 bases separating them. This CDR3 region has 16 residues. This chain's CDR3 is CASSFRGTPGTGELFF. DNA for the CDR3: TGTGCCAGCAGTTTCCGGGGAACCCCGGGCACCGGGGAGCTGTTTTTT.

This clonotype was detected ten times or more. The rearrangement links TRBV29-1 to TRBJ2-7, with TRBD2 as a possible D gene (7 bases). The germline V gene encodes CDR1 SQVTM and CDR2 ANQGSEA. The CDR3 extends over 15 amino acids. V was trimmed by 0 bases and J by 1 base, leaving 13 bases between them. CDR3 sequence reads: CSVEEGEGTSYEQYF. CDR3 coding DNA: TGCAGCGTTGAAGAGGGGGAGGGGACATCCTACGAGCAGTACTTC.